This T cell receptor (beta chain) was obtained from a study of blood T cell repertoires in COVID-19. Everyone who took part was roughly 18 to 90 years old, and they came from about 25 US areas. In assigning cohorts, the study relied on participant-reported clinical history. Data came from immunoSEQ multiplex PCR; TCRdb stores just in-frame clones and leaves some out. The profile shows about 200,000 clones, just under 90% of them singletons. V was shortened by 7 bases and J by 0 bases, with 10 bases between the two germline ends. This CDR3 spans 15 amino acids. The V gene's germline CDR1 is LNHDA and CDR2 SQIVND (reference sequence).

The sample was PBMCs or T cells enriched from blood (not recorded which). The rearrangement links TRBV19 to TRBJ2-6, with D perhaps matching TRBD2 (5 bases). The sequence came from a young man who had recovered from COVID-19. This CDR3 reads CASNSGSSGANVLTF. The CDR3 DNA reads as TGTGCCAGTAACTCGGGGAGCTCTGGGGCCAACGTCCTGACTTTC.